Below, 29 T cell receptor beta chains from the same sample are listed, as sequenced in a study of shared clonotypes between healthy human individuals. It was CD45RO-negative cells, positively selected for CCR7, that made up naive CD8 cells, with terminally differentiated effector memory CD45RA+ cells excluded. Profiling relied on immunoSEQ multiplex PCR, and the TCRdb table lists in-frame clones only, not all of them. The sample lists under 1 million clones, about 96% occurring once. The sample taken for sequencing was naive CD8+ T cells sorted from blood. The receptor source for this set is a man aged 25-40 years in good health.

V usage is TRBV6-1 and J usage is TRBJ2-2; D is ambiguous. CDR3 size: 16 residues. Trimming took 2 bases from V and 4 from J, leaving 14 bases between them. Germline V gives CDR1 MNHNS, CDR2 SASEGT. The DNA of the CDR3 is TGTGCCAGCAGTGAAAGACCGCTTGGCGGCACCGGGGAGCTGTTTTTT. It yields the protein CASSERPLGGTGELFF.

This clone has a single count. The chain employs TRBV5-5 and TRBJ2-5, with 8 bases aligning to TRBD2. Germline V gives CDR1 SGHKS, CDR2 YYEKEE (reference sequence). The J segment lost 2 bases and the V segment lost 3 bases, leaving 12 bases of the junction unmatched. The CDR3 totals 17 residues. CDR3 residues: CASSSTTSGSRQETQYF. The CDR3 bases are TGTGCCAGCAGCTCGACCACGAGCGGGAGCCGGCAAGAGACCCAGTACTTC. Full variable domain (rest looked up from reference TRBV5-5 and TRBJ2-5): DAGVTQSPTHLIKTRGQQVTLRCSPISGHKSVSWYQQVLGQGPQFIFQYYEKEERGRGNFPDRFSARQFPNYSSELNVNALLLGDSALYLCASSSTTSGSRQETQYFGPGTRLLVL.

The chain links TRBV6-1 to TRBJ2-3; 12 bases are shared with TRBD2. CDR1 is MNHNS and CDR2 is SASEGT in the germline V gene. The CDR3 totals 18 residues. The junction had 5 bases not matched to a gene; V was cut back by 1 base and J by 0 bases. The CDR3 region has the DNA TGTGCCAGCAGTGAAGGGCTAGCGGGAGGGTTAAGCACAGATACGCAGTATTTT. Amino acids: CASSEGLAGGLSTDTQYF.

The chain couples TRBV27 to TRBJ1-5; D is perhaps TRBD1 (5 bases). The CDR3 length is 14 residues. The germline gives CDR1 MNHEY, CDR2 SMNVEV (reference sequence). V was cut by 0 bases and J by 9 bases, with 12 bases left in between. This CDR3 reads CASSLSGDERPQHF. The CDR3 coding sequence is TGTGCCAGCAGTTTATCGGGGGATGAGAGGCCCCAGCATTTT.

A single count supports this clone. V is TRBV5-4 and J is TRBJ2-3, with 7 bases lining up with TRBD1. V gave up 0 bases and J gave up 2 bases; unmatched junction bases: 3. The germline V gene has CDR1 SGHNT and CDR2 YYREEE (reference sequence). The CDR3 has 15 residues. This CDR3 reads CASSLVGGNTDTQYF. CDR3 bases: TGTGCCAGCAGCTTGGTAGGGGGCAACACAGATACGCAGTATTTT.

The V call is TRBV5-4, the J call TRBJ2-7; 9 bases are a match to TRBD1. The CDR3 is made up of 15 amino acids. Germline V gives CDR1 SGHNT, CDR2 YYREEE (reference sequence). The junction had 7 bases not matched to a gene; V was cut back by 4 bases and J by 2 bases. CDR3 sequence (DNA): TGTGCCAGCAGCACCAACAGGGGGCTCGCCTACGAGCAGTACTTC. Amino acids: CASSTNRGLAYEQYF.

The chain carries TRBV7-9 and TRBJ2-5; tentatively, D is TRBD2 (6 bases). V lost 2 bases, J lost 3 bases, and 13 bases lay in between. Germline CDR1 and CDR2: SEHNR and FQNEAQ (reference sequence). The CDR3 contains 15 residues. CDR3 region: CASSLRSVAEETQYF. The DNA of the CDR3 is TGTGCCAGCAGCTTAAGGTCTGTAGCGGAAGAGACCCAGTACTTC.

V usage is TRBV2 and J usage is TRBJ1-2, with 7 bases aligning to TRBD1. The CDR3 consists of 16 residues. V shed 7 bases and J 1 base; nucleotides not matched to a gene: 12. Germline CDR1 reads SNHLY; CDR2 reads FYNNEI. CDR3 coding DNA: TGTGCCAGCAAGGGGGCAGGGAAATCATTTAACTATGGCTACACCTTC. Its translation is CASKGAGKSFNYGYTF.

The chain carries TRBV5-1 and TRBJ1-1, with 10 bases lining up with TRBD1. Germline V gives CDR1 SGHRS, CDR2 YFSETQ. With 0 bases clipped from V and 7 bases from J, the junction kept 3 bases outside the gene matches. This CDR3 comprises 14 residues. The CDR3 sequence: CASSLVTGGDEAFF. The DNA for the CDR3 is TGCGCCAGCAGCTTGGTGACAGGGGGCGATGAAGCTTTCTTT.

This chain links TRBV7-6 with TRBJ2-1; 11 positions agree with TRBD2. CDR1 SGHVS and CDR2 FNYEAQ come from the germline V gene. With 6 bases clipped from V and 5 bases from J, the junction kept 6 bases outside the gene matches. There are 15 residues in the CDR3. In nucleotides, the CDR3 is TGTGCCAGCAGATTCACTAGCGGGAGCGACAATGAGCAGTTCTTC. It encodes CASRFTSGSDNEQFF.

The chain joins TRBV7-8 to TRBJ1-2; 8 nucleotides line up with TRBD1. CDR1 and CDR2 (germline): SGHVS, FQNEAQ. CDR3 length equals 15 residues. The trim removed 5 bases at V and 2 bases at J, leaving 7 bases unmatched. CDR3 bases: TGTGCCAGCAGCGCTCGACAGGGGACCAACTATGGCTACACCTTC. It codes for CASSARQGTNYGYTF. Full variable domain (remainder filled in from reference TRBV7-8 and TRBJ1-2): GAGVSQSPRYKVAKRGQDVALRCDPISGHVSLFWYQQALGQGPEFLTYFQNEAQLDKSGLPSDRFFAERPEGSVSTLKIQRTQQEDSAVYLCASSARQGTNYGYTFGSGTRLTVV.

This clone was counted a single time. This chain joins TRBV23-1 and TRBJ1-5, with 8 bases that match TRBD1. TRBV23-1 qualifies as an ORF whose function is uncertain. There are 16 residues in the CDR3. The V and J ends lost 7 bases and 2 bases, in that order; junction bases with no gene match: 10. The CDR3 reads CASIKPGQGCNQPQHF. In nucleotides, the CDR3 is TGCGCCAGCATTAAACCCGGACAGGGATGCAATCAGCCCCAGCATTTT.

This clone was seen once. The rearrangement links TRBV5-1 to TRBJ1-2, with TRBD1 identical over 7 bases. The CDR3 is 14 residues long. Germline lookup yields CDR1 SGHRS and CDR2 YFSETQ. Germline trimming cut 0 bases from V and 2 bases from J; bases unmatched to any gene: 1. The CDR3 loop is CASSLGRGNYGYTF. In DNA form, the CDR3 reads TGCGCCAGCAGCTTGGGCAGGGGGAACTATGGCTACACCTTC.

Comment on this clone: The identical CDR3 is also encoded by other nucleotide sequences in the sample. J is TRBJ2-2 and V is TRBV27; D gene uncertain. Germline-derived CDR1 and CDR2 are MNHEY and SMNVEV (reference sequence). Trimming stripped 9 bases from V and 2 bases from J, with 13 bases between. The CDR3 runs 14 residues. CDR3 loop: CASSLLANTGELFF. The CDR3 DNA follows: TGTGCCAGTAGCCTATTAGCAAACACCGGGGAGCTGTTTTTT.

This sequence joins TRBV2 and TRBJ2-1; 7 nucleotides match TRBD2. This CDR3 has 16 residues. Per germline, CDR1 SNHLY and CDR2 FYNNEI. Unmatched junction bases numbered 21, after V lost 6 bases and J lost 13 bases. The CDR3 loop is CASRTPIQTSQTGQFF. CDR3 in DNA: TGTGCCAGCAGAACCCCGATACAGACTAGCCAAACGGGTCAGTTCTTC.

The chain employs TRBV28 and TRBJ1-2; D call uncertain. Trimming took 2 bases from V and 8 from J, leaving 12 bases between them. There are 13 residues in the CDR3. CDR1 and CDR2 (germline): MDHEN, SYDVKM. CDR3 protein: CASSLERTRGYTF. The DNA of the CDR3 is TGTGCCAGCAGTTTAGAAAGGACGAGGGGCTACACCTTC.

The chain couples TRBV5-1 to TRBJ2-1; 7 bases match TRBD2. In germline, CDR1 is SGHRS, CDR2 YFSETQ. The trim removed 5 bases at V and 7 bases at J, leaving 9 bases unmatched. CDR3 length equals 14 residues. CDR3 bases: TGCGCCAGCAGTCCGGAGGGAGGGATGAATGAGCAGTTCTTC. It yields the protein CASSPEGGMNEQFF.

The chain is built from TRBV7-9 and TRBJ2-3; TRBD1 is a possible D gene (5 bases). The V and J ends lost 5 bases and 1 base respectively, with 10 bases between them. Per germline, CDR1 SEHNR and CDR2 FQNEAQ (reference sequence). This CDR3 is 14 amino acids long. CDR3 nucleotides: TGTGCCAGCAGCCCAGTACAGGGCACAGATACGCAGTATTTT. Translation gives CASSPVQGTDTQYF.

This rearrangement joins TRBV5-4 to TRBJ2-7; 11 bases align to TRBD1. The germline V gene encodes CDR1 SGHNT and CDR2 YYREEE (reference sequence). CDR3 size: 16 residues. Germline trimming cut 4 bases from V and 3 bases from J; bases unmatched to any gene: 9. This CDR3 is CASSQGRTGGFYEQYF. The CDR3 nucleotides are TGTGCCAGCAGCCAGGGCCGGACAGGGGGCTTCTACGAGCAGTACTTC.

The J gene is TRBJ2-7, the V gene TRBV5-6; 8 bases are shared with TRBD1. Trimming cost V 2 bases and J 0 bases; bases outside gene matches: 7. This CDR3 region has 16 residues. The germline V gene encodes CDR1 SGHDT and CDR2 YYEEEE. CDR3 loop: CASSFRTGLSSYEQYF. The DNA for the CDR3 is TGTGCCAGCAGCTTTCGGACAGGGCTGAGCTCCTACGAGCAGTACTTC. Complete variable domain (other parts from reference TRBV5-6 and TRBJ2-7): DAGVTQSPTHLIKTRGQQVTLRCSPKSGHDTVSWYQQALGQGPQFIFQYYEEEERQRGNFPDRFSGHQFPNYSSELNVNALLLGDSALYLCASSFRTGLSSYEQYFGPGTRLTVT.

The V and J genes are TRBV9 and TRBJ2-1; 11 nucleotides agree with TRBD2. The CDR3 runs to 17 residues. The V and J ends lost 4 bases and 5 bases, in that order; junction bases with no gene match: 11. Germline V lookup: CDR1 SGDLS, CDR2 YYNGEE. The CDR3 DNA reads TGTGCCAGCAGCCCACGGAGACTAGCGGGAAACCACAATGAGCAGTTCTTC. Protein: CASSPRRLAGNHNEQFF.

In the case of this clone: At one end, the junction sequence differs from germline, possibly due to a read error. The chain uses TRBV5-4 and TRBJ2-7; 8 nucleotides align to TRBD1. CDR3 length: 15 residues. In germline, CDR1 is SGHNT, CDR2 YYREEE (reference sequence). The CDR3 DNA is TGTGCCAGCAGCTTGATGGACAGGGCTTCGTACGGGCAGTACTTC. This translates into CASSLMDRASYGQYF.

V and J are TRBV11-2 and TRBJ1-4; a possible D gene is TRBD1 (5 bases). This CDR3 spans 15 amino acids. Germline V gene data show CDR1 as SGHAT and CDR2 as FQNNGV. The V and J ends lost 5 bases and 8 bases respectively, with 18 bases between them. CDR3 bases: TGTGCCAGCAGCCGACCAGGAAACCGGGACGAAAAACTGTTTTTT. Protein: CASSRPGNRDEKLFF.

The chain recombines TRBV6-5 with TRBJ2-5; the D gene is possibly TRBD1 (5 bases). The V end was cut by 7 bases, the J end by 1 base, with 7 bases between. Germline CDR1 reads MNHEY; CDR2 reads SVGAGI. The CDR3 extends over 12 amino acids. CDR3 in DNA: TGTGCCAGCACTGGGGCCCAAGAGACCCAGTACTTC. It encodes CASTGAQETQYF.

V is TRBV11-2 and J is TRBJ1-1, with D perhaps TRBD1 (6 bases). This CDR3 comprises 18 residues. Germline V lookup: CDR1 SGHAT, CDR2 FQNNGV. V lost 3 bases and J 3 bases, leaving 23 bases between the germline ends. CDR3 protein: CASSFLWVGGPVDTEAFF. As DNA, the CDR3 is TGTGCCAGCAGCTTCCTATGGGTCGGGGGGCCGGTCGACACTGAAGCTTTCTTT. The variable domain in full, completed from reference TRBV11-2 and TRBJ1-1, reads EAGVAQSPRYKIIEKRQSVAFWCNPISGHATLYWYQQILGQGPKLLIQFQNNGVVDDSQLPKDRFSAERLKGVDSTLKIQPAKLEDSAVYLCASSFLWVGGPVDTEAFFGQGTRLTVV.

The rearrangement links TRBV28 to TRBJ2-7, with D tentatively TRBD1 (6 bases). Germline lookup yields CDR1 MDHEN and CDR2 SYDVKM. The CDR3 runs to 14 residues. Trimming took 6 bases from V and 2 from J, leaving 14 bases between them. The CDR3 reads CASRLQGSTYEQYF. The CDR3 DNA follows: TGTGCCAGCAGGCTACAGGGATCTACCTACGAGCAGTACTTC.

The chain links TRBV7-9 to TRBJ2-1; 8 positions match TRBD2. The CDR3 is 16 residues long. The junction had 8 bases not matched to a gene; V was cut back by 7 bases and J by 0 bases. CDR1 is SEHNR, CDR2 FQNEAQ, per germline (reference sequence). In DNA form, the CDR3 reads TGTGCCAGCACCCTTTTGAGCGGGAGCTCCTACAATGAGCAGTTCTTC. Protein product: CASTLLSGSSYNEQFF.

The chain couples TRBV4-3 to TRBJ1-1; the D gene is possibly TRBD1 (6 bases). The length of the CDR3 is 16 residues. Germline V lookup: CDR1 LGHNA, CDR2 YSLEER. V dropped 1 base and J dropped 5 bases, with 17 bases sitting between them. CDR3 in amino acids: CASSQGNRGPGTEAFF. CDR3 coding DNA: TGCGCCAGCAGCCAAGGGAACCGGGGGCCCGGGACTGAAGCTTTCTTT.

The chain links TRBV2 to TRBJ2-7; 7 bases map to TRBD1. The CDR3 extends over 13 amino acids. Germline values: CDR1 SNHLY, CDR2 FYNNEI. V was pared by 9 bases and J by 3 bases, with 8 bases of the junction left unmatched. CDR3: CARGRGSRYEQYF. The CDR3 coding sequence is TGTGCCAGGGGCAGGGGGAGTCGCTACGAGCAGTACTTC.